This T cell receptor (beta chain) came from a study of shared T cell receptors in the human thymus. The protocol was immunoSEQ multiplex PCR, while the TCRdb copy is restricted to in-frame clones and leaves out a portion. Here the sample spans 540,000 or so clones, around 78% being singletons. After removal of 4 bases from V and 4 bases from J, the junction contained 3 bases not matched to a gene. The CDR3 runs to 15 residues. Germline V gene sequence: CDR1 SGHKS, CDR2 YYEKEE (reference sequence). These data were also filed under a second study, of human thymus T cells. That source adds: Donation was from healthy Finnish infants who were having corrective surgery that addressed congenital heart defects. Corrective heart surgery yielded resections, and these provided the thymus tissue. Thymic and blood repertoires appeared to carry a bias in their V and J gene usage. Highly overlapping thymic repertoires among unrelated individuals were reported in related research.

Specimen: thymocytes. The chain uses TRBV5-5 and TRBJ2-1, with TRBD1 identical over 12 bases. The TCR comes from a boy under three years old with a congenital heart defect. In DNA, the CDR3 is TGTGCCAGCAGCGGGACAGGGGGCTGGTACAATGAGCAGTTCTTC. Protein sequence: CASSGTGGWYNEQFF. Using reference TRBV5-5 and TRBJ2-1 for the parts outside the CDR3, the full variable domain is DAGVTQSPTHLIKTRGQQVTLRCSPISGHKSVSWYQQVLGQGPQFIFQYYEKEERGRGNFPDRFSARQFPNYSSELNVNALLLGDSALYLCASSGTGGWYNEQFFGPGTRLTVL.